The next 25 T cell receptor beta chains were all read from a single sample in a study of CXCR3-negative and CXCR3-positive naive CD8 T cells. Libraries of TRB cDNA were made by 5' RACE and carried UMIs. From the 5' RACE reads, TCRdb lists one entry per CDR3 protein and no DNA. This sample contains approximately 66,000 distinct CDR3 sequences. Sample: naive CXCR3- CD8+ T cells from blood. Specified subset: CD45RO-CCR7+CD27+CD95- naive CD8+ T cells lacking CXCR3 (TNR3-). These receptors were obtained from a human donor in good health. Some clones in this sample may be carry-over from other donors' samples.

This chain links TRBV27 with TRBJ2-1. Germline V gene data show CDR1 as MNHEY and CDR2 as SMNVEV (reference sequence). This CDR3 spans 12 amino acids. The CDR3 sequence: CASSLSGDEQFF.

V usage is TRBV5-1 and J usage is TRBJ1-2; the TCRdb D gene call, TRBD1, has no DNA to confirm it. Germline CDR1 and CDR2: SGHRS and YFSETQ. CDR3 size: 13 residues. The chain's CDR3 is CASSDGPGYGYTF.

The chain uses TRBV6-6 and TRBJ2-1; the TRBD1 assignment by TCRdb is unverifiable without DNA. The CDR3 loop spans 15 amino acids. The germline V gene has CDR1 MNHNY and CDR2 SVGAGI (reference sequence). The CDR3 is CASSLGTGRYNEQFF.

The rearrangement joins TRBV10-3 to TRBJ2-1; TCRdb's D call, TRBD1, is unchecked because there is no DNA. CDR3 length: 14 residues. CDR1 and CDR2 from the germline V gene are ENHRY and SYGVKD. CDR3: CAISDSEGNREQFF.

The rearrangement joins TRBV29-1 to TRBJ1-5. This CDR3 region has 15 residues. Germline loops: CDR1 SQVTM, CDR2 ANQGSEA. The CDR3 loop reads CSVERIREGDQPQHF.

CDR3 region: CASSPGTNVGYEQYF. This chain links TRBV28 with TRBJ2-7; the TRBD1 assignment by TCRdb is unverifiable without DNA. The CDR3 runs 15 residues. CDR1 is MDHEN, CDR2 SYDVKM, per germline.

CDR3 in amino acids: CSGMEWSGELFF. V gene TRBV29-1 combines with J gene TRBJ2-2. Looked up from germline, CDR1 is SQVTM and CDR2 is ANQGSEA. The CDR3 totals 12 residues.

The V and J genes are TRBV7-2 and TRBJ2-3; with no DNA, the TCRdb D assignment of TRBD2 cannot be verified. Germline V gene data show CDR1 as SGHTA and CDR2 as FQGNSA. The CDR3 length is 18 residues. CDR3 sequence reads: CASSLNNSTLPAADTQYF. Together with reference TRBV7-2 and TRBJ2-3, the CDR3 gives the full variable domain: GAGVSQSPSNKVTEKGKDVELRCDPISGHTALYWYRQSLGQGLEFLIYFQGNSAPDKSGLPSDRFSAERTGGSVSTLTIQRTQQEDSAVYLCASSLNNSTLPAADTQYFGPGTRLTVL.

This chain connects TRBV18 to TRBJ2-3; TCRdb outputs TRBD1, but without DNA this stays unchecked. The germline V gene encodes CDR1 KGHSH and CDR2 LQKENI. The CDR3 is made up of 15 amino acids. The CDR3 sequence is CASSLGEGSTDTQYF.

The chain has TRBV3-1 and TRBJ2-7. This CDR3 comprises 11 residues. Germline assignment: CDR1 LGHDT and CDR2 YNNKEL (reference sequence). The CDR3: CASSQGSEQYF.

The chain recombines TRBV20-1 with TRBJ2-1; TCRdb names TRBD2, which stays unverified in the absence of DNA. The germline V gene encodes CDR1 DFQATT and CDR2 SNEGSKA (reference sequence). The CDR3 loop spans 12 amino acids. The CDR3 sequence: CSAPLAGNEQFF.

This chain links TRBV2 with TRBJ2-1. The CDR3 contains 15 residues. CDR1 is SNHLY and CDR2 is FYNNEI in the germline V gene. This CDR3 reads CASRLDGLSYNEQFF.

The chain couples TRBV19 to TRBJ2-1; there is no DNA to check the TCRdb D call of TRBD2. This CDR3 has 21 amino acids. Germline values: CDR1 LNHDA, CDR2 SQIVND (reference sequence). CDR3: CASSIGGVVTSGVSRYNEQFF.

This CDR3 reads CASSLATPGVTDTQYF. The chain has TRBV7-9 and TRBJ2-3; TCRdb reports TRBD1, a call that lacks DNA to check it against. The CDR3 runs to 16 residues. Germline values: CDR1 SEHNR, CDR2 FQNEAQ (reference sequence).

V is TRBV6-2 or TRBV6-3 and J is TRBJ1-1. CDR1 is MNHEY, CDR2 SVGEGT, per germline. The CDR3 totals 13 residues. The CDR3: CASALMGNTEAFF.

The genes are TRBV6-4 and TRBJ2-3; the TCRdb D gene call, TRBD1, has no DNA to confirm it. The CDR3 contains 16 residues. CDR1 and CDR2 (germline): MRHNA, SNTAGT. CDR3 amino acids: CASSDSPGTGEDTQYF.

This chain uses TRBV6-5 with TRBJ2-3; the D gene TCRdb calls, TRBD2, cannot be checked with no DNA. The germline V gene encodes CDR1 MNHEY and CDR2 SVGAGI. The CDR3 spans 15 residues. The CDR3 is CASSSAGGSTDTQYF.

V and J are TRBV7-3 and TRBJ2-2. Germline V gives CDR1 SGHTA, CDR2 FQGTGA. CDR3 length equals 14 residues. CDR3 in amino acids: CASSPSTETGELFF.

This chain uses TRBV29-1 with TRBJ2-1. Germline V gene data show CDR1 as SQVTM and CDR2 as ANQGSEA. This CDR3 has 14 amino acids. The CDR3: CSVASRNLYNEQFF.

This chain uses TRBV15 with TRBJ2-5; TCRdb selects TRBD1, and the lack of DNA leaves this call unchecked. The CDR3 is 14 amino acids. Germline assignment: CDR1 LNHNV and CDR2 YYDKDF (reference sequence). This CDR3 is CATSREAPGETQYF.

CDR3 loop: CASARGAGTDTQYF. This sequence joins TRBV27 and TRBJ2-3; absent DNA, TCRdb's TRBD1 call cannot be checked. This CDR3 region has 14 residues. Germline V gene sequence: CDR1 MNHEY, CDR2 SMNVEV (reference sequence).

The chain combines TRBV20-1 with TRBJ2-7. This CDR3 region has 13 residues. Germline V gene sequence: CDR1 DFQATT, CDR2 SNEGSKA (reference sequence). The CDR3 spells CSARETASYEQYF.

This sequence joins TRBV5-5 and TRBJ2-1; TCRdb's D gene call, TRBD2, goes unchecked for lack of DNA. The CDR3 has 15 amino acids. Germline V lookup: CDR1 SGHKS, CDR2 YYEKEE (reference sequence). Here the CDR3 reads CASSLGLSSYNEQFF.

CDR3 region: CASSLVAGEVSGELFF. The chain has TRBV7-2 and TRBJ2-2; absent DNA, TCRdb's TRBD1 call cannot be checked. Germline assignment: CDR1 SGHTA and CDR2 FQGNSA. The CDR3 length is 16 residues.

The chain employs TRBV24-1 and TRBJ1-1; TCRdb returns TRBD1, unconfirmable since there is no DNA. Germline V lookup: CDR1 KGHDR, CDR2 SFDVKD. The CDR3 sequence is 14 residues long. CDR3 residues: CATSDNDRGTEAFF.